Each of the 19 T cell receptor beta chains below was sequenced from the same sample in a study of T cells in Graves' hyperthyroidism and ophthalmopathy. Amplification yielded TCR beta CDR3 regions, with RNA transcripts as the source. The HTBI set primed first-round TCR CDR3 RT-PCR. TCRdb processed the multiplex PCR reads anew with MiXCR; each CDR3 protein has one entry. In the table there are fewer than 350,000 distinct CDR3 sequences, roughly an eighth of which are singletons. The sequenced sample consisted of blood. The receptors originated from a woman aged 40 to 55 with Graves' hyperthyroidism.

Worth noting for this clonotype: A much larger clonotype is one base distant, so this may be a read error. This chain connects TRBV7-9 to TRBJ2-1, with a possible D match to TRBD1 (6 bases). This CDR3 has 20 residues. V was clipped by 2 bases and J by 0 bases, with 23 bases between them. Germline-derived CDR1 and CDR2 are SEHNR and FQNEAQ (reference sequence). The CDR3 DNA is TGTGCCAGCAGCTTACCGTGGACAGCCCCTACTTCGAGCTCCTACAATGAGCAGTTCTTC. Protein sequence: CASSLPWTAPTSSSYNEQFF.

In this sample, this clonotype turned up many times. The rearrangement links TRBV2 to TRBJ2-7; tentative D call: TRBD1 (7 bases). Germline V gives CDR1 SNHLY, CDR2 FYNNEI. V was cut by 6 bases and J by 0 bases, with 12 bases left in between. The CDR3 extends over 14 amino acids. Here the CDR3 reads CASRSQGGSYEQYF. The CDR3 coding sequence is TGTGCCAGCAGGTCGCAGGGGGGCTCCTACGAGCAGTACTTC.

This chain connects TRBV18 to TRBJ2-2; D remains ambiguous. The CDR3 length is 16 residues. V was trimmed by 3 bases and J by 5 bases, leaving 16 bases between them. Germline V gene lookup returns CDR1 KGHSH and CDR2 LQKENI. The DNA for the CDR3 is TGTGCCAGCTCACCGCCTAGTGCCCCGAGGACCGGGGAGCTGTTTTTT. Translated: CASSPPSAPRTGELFF.

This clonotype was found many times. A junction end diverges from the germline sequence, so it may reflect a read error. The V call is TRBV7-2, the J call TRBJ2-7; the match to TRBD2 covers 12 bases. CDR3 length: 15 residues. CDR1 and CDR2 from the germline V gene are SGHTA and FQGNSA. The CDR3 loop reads CASSLGLAGTYEQYF. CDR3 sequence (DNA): TGTGCCAGCAGTTTAGGACTAGCGGGGACCTACGAGCAGTACTTC.

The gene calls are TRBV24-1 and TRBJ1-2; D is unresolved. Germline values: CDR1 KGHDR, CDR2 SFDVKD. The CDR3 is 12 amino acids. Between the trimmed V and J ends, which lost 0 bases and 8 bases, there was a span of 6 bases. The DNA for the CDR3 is TGTGCCACCAGTGATTTGGTGTTCGGCTACACCTTC. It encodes CATSDLVFGYTF.

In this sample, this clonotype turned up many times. The CDR3 DNA is TGTGCCAGCAGTGAAGGGGGAGTGCGCACCGGGGAGCTGTTTTTT. Amino acids: CASSEGGVRTGELFF. The chain has TRBV2 and TRBJ2-2, with D maybe TRBD2 (5 bases). V was cut by 1 base and J by 4 bases, with 10 bases left in between. CDR1 is SNHLY, CDR2 FYNNEI, per germline. CDR3 length: 15 amino acids.

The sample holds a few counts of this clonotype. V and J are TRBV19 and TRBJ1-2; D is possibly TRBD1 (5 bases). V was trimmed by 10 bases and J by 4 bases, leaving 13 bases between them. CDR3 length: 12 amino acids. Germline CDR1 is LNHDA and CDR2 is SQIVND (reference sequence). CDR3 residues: CAIYRGSYGYTF. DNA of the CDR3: TGTGCCATATACCGGGGGTCCTATGGCTACACCTTC. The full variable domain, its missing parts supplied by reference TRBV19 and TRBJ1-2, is DGGITQSPKYLFRKEGQNVTLSCEQNLNHDAMYWYRQDPGQGLRLIYYSQIVNDFQKGDIAEGYSVSREKKESFPLTVTSAQKNPTAFYLCAIYRGSYGYTFGSGTRLTVV.

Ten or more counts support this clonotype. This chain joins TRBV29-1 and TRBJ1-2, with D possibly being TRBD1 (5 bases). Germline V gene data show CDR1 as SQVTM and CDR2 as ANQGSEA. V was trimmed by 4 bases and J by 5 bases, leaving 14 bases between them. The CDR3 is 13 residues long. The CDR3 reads CSVVPGGIYGYTF. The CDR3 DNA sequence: TGCAGCGTTGTCCCCGGGGGGATATATGGCTACACCTTC.

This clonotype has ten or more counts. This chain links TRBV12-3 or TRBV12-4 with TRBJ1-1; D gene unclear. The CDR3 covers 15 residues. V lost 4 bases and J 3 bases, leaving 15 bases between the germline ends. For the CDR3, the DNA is TGTGCCAGCAGTTCACTCTCCCTGAGGGACACTGAAGCTTTCTTT. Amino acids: CASSSLSLRDTEAFF.

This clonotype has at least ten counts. CDR3 sequence: CASRFIGTGDLYSNQPQHF. The CDR3 DNA sequence: TGTGCCAGCAGATTCATCGGGACAGGGGACCTCTATAGCAATCAGCCCCAGCATTTT. The V gene is TRBV6-1, the J gene TRBJ1-5, with 10 bases aligning to TRBD1. CDR3 length equals 19 residues. Germline loops: CDR1 MNHNS, CDR2 SASEGT. With 6 bases clipped from V and 0 bases from J, the junction kept 14 bases outside the gene matches.

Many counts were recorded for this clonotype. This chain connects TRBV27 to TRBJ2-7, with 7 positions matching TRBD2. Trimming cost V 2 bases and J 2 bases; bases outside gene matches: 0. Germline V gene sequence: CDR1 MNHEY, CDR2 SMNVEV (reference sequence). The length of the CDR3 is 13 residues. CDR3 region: CASSLRGAYEQYF. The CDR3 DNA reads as TGTGCCAGCAGTTTACGGGGGGCCTACGAGCAGTACTTC.

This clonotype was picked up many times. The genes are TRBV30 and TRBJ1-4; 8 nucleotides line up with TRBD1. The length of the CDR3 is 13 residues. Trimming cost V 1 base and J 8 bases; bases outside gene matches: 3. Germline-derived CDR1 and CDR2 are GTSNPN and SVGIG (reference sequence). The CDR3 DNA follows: TGTGCCTGGAGTGAGGACAGGGCAGAAAAACTGTTTTTT. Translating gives CAWSEDRAEKLFF.

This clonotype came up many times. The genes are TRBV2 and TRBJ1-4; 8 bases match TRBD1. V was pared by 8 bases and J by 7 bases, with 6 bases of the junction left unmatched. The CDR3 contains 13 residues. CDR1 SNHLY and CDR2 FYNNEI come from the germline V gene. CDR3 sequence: CASGRGRGEKLFF. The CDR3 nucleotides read TGTGCCAGCGGCAGGGGGCGAGGTGAAAAACTGTTTTTT.

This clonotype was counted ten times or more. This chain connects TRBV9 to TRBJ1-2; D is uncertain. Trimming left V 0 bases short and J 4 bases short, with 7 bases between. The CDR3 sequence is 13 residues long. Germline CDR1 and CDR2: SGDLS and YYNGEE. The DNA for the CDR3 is TGTGCCAGCAGCGTAGGGGTGGGCTATGGCTACACCTTC. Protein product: CASSVGVGYGYTF.

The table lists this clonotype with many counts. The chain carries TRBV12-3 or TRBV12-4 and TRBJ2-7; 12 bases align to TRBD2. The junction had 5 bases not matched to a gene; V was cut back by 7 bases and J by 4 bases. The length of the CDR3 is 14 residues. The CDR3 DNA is TGTGCCAGCACCGGGACTAGCGGGCCTTACGAGCAGTACTTC. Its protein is CASTGTSGPYEQYF.

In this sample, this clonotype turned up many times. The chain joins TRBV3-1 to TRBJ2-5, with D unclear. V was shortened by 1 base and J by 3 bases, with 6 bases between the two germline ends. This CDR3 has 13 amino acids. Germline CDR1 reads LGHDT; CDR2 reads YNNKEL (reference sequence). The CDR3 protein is CASSQGKEETQYF. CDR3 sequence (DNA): TGTGCCAGCAGCCAAGGCAAGGAAGAGACCCAGTACTTC.

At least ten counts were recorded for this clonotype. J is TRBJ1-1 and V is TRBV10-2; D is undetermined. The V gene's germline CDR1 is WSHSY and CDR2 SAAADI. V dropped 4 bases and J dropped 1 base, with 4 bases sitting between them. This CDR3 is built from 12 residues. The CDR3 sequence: CASSVQNTEAFF. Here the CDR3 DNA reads TGCGCCAGCAGTGTCCAGAACACTGAAGCTTTCTTT.

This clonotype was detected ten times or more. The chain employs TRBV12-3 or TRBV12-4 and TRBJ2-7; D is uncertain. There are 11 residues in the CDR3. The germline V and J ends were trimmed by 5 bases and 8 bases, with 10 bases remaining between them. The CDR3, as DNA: TGTGCCAGCAGTAAGGGTTTGAAGCAGTACTTC. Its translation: CASSKGLKQYF.

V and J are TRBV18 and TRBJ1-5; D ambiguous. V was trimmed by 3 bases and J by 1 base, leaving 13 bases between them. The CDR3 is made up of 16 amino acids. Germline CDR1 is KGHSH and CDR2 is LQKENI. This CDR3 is CASSPRNTVSNQPQHF. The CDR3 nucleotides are TGTGCCAGCTCACCTAGGAACACAGTGAGCAATCAGCCCCAGCATTTT.